These 18 T cell receptor beta chains were sequenced from one sample in a study of metastatic and nonmetastatic thyroid tumors. Using MiXCR, TCRdb re-called clones from the PCR reads. The sample lists about 35,000 clones; 19% were seen once. Thyroid surgery took place with no prior treatment in any patient. Specimen: blood. The receptors derive from a female donor with papillary thyroid cancer or a benign thyroid nodule (not recorded which). Some clones in this sample may be carry-over from other donors' samples.

The gene calls are TRBV5-4 and TRBJ1-1; D uncertain. CDR3 length: 15 residues. V lost 2 bases and J 1 base, leaving 12 bases between the germline ends. In germline, CDR1 is SGHNT, CDR2 YYREEE (reference sequence). In DNA, the CDR3 is TGTGCCAGCAGCTTCGACCCGGAGAAGAACACTGAAGCTTTCTTT. Its protein is CASSFDPEKNTEAFF.

This clone was seen repeatedly, ten times or more. The chain recombines TRBV5-5 with TRBJ2-2; D is unresolved. Deletions cut 4 bases from V and 1 base from J, with 5 bases between. CDR3 length: 13 residues. Germline CDR1 reads SGHKS; CDR2 reads YYEKEE (reference sequence). CDR3 loop: CASSPRNTGELFF. The CDR3 bases are TGTGCCAGCAGCCCACGGAACACCGGGGAGCTGTTTTTT. The full variable domain, its missing parts supplied by reference TRBV5-5 and TRBJ2-2, is DAGVTQSPTHLIKTRGQQVTLRCSPISGHKSVSWYQQVLGQGPQFIFQYYEKEERGRGNFPDRFSARQFPNYSSELNVNALLLGDSALYLCASSPRNTGELFFGEGSRLTVL.

This clone was detected ten times or more. The V call is TRBV12-3 or TRBV12-4, the J call TRBJ2-1; perhaps D is TRBD1 or TRBD2 (6 bases each). The CDR3 loop spans 13 amino acids. Trimming took 1 base from V and 7 from J, leaving 8 bases between them. This CDR3 is CASSLGGANEQFF. In nucleotides, the CDR3 is TGTGCCAGCAGTTTAGGGGGGGCGAATGAGCAGTTCTTC.

V and J are TRBV7-2 and TRBJ1-2, with 10 bases aligning to TRBD1. Trimming at V came to 0 bases and at J to 4 bases, leaving 5 bases not matched to a gene. This CDR3 comprises 16 residues. Germline V gene data show CDR1 as SGHTA and CDR2 as FQGNSA. The CDR3 DNA reads TGTGCCAGCAGCTTAGCCCCGGGACAGGGGACCTATGGCTACACCTTC. It translates to CASSLAPGQGTYGYTF.

Details on this clone: A much larger clone is a single base away; this may be a read error. The chain joins TRBV5-1 to TRBJ2-5; D tentatively reads TRBD1 or TRBD2 (5 bases each). Germline CDR1 reads SGHRS; CDR2 reads YFSETQ. V was cut by 3 bases and J by 7 bases, with 19 bases left in between. The CDR3 loop spans 15 amino acids. This CDR3 reads CASSWDAHGIGTQYF. The CDR3 DNA is TGCGCCAGCAGCTGGGACGCCCACGGCATAGGGACCCAGTACTTC.

This clone showed up just a few times. An end of the junction does not agree with germline; a read error may underlie this. The V and J genes are TRBV12-3 or TRBV12-4 and TRBJ2-7; 8 bases fit TRBD1. The CDR3 has 13 amino acids. CDR3 loop: CASSPGTGEEHYF. Written as DNA, the CDR3 is TGTGCCAGCAGCCCTGGGACAGGCGAAGAGCATTACTTC.

By sample share, this clone is medium-sized (0.01 to 0.1%). This CDR3 is CASSLPTSSSPYEQYF. The CDR3 DNA reads as TGTGCCAGCAGTTTACCGACTAGCAGCTCCCCCTACGAGCAGTACTTC. The genes are TRBV28 and TRBJ2-7; TRBD2 aligns across 7 bases. The germline V gene encodes CDR1 MDHEN and CDR2 SYDVKM. Trimming removed 2 bases from V and 2 bases from J; junction bases left unmatched: 9. The CDR3 extends over 16 amino acids.

This clone was recorded once. The V gene is TRBV4-2, the J gene TRBJ1-2; D unclear. The CDR3 loop spans 15 amino acids. Trimming removed 0 bases from V and 10 bases from J, with 18 bases in between. Per the germline V gene, CDR1 is LGHNA and CDR2 is YNFKEQ. The CDR3 DNA follows: TGTGCCAGCAGCCAAGATCCAGTCAGGACGGGAGCCTACACCTTC. Translation gives CASSQDPVRTGAYTF.

The chain joins TRBV6-1 to TRBJ2-3; no clear D gene. The CDR3 runs to 14 residues. V dropped 7 bases and J dropped 6 bases, with 17 bases sitting between them. CDR1 MNHNS and CDR2 SASEGT come from the germline V gene. The CDR3 DNA reads as TGTGCCAGCATCCCGGTGCAGGTGGGGGATACGCAGTATTTT. This encodes CASIPVQVGDTQYF.

This clone was recorded many times. This rearrangement joins TRBV11-1 to TRBJ2-3; 7 bases match TRBD2. The CDR3 has 16 residues. J gave up 2 bases and V 1 base, and 6 bases lay outside the gene matches. CDR1 and CDR2 from the germline V gene are SGHAT and FQDESV (reference sequence). The CDR3 sequence: CASSLGASGPTDTQYF. CDR3 in DNA: TGTGCCAGCAGCTTAGGTGCTAGCGGACCCACAGATACGCAGTATTTT.

This clone occurred many times. This chain uses TRBV7-2 with TRBJ2-2; D gene ambiguous. The V gene lost 1 base and the J gene lost 7 bases, with 7 bases spanning the gap. The CDR3 has 13 amino acids. Germline CDR1 is SGHTA and CDR2 is FQGNSA. The CDR3 nucleotides are TGTGCCAGCAGCTTAGGATCTGGCGGGGAGCTGTTTTTT. Translating it yields CASSLGSGGELFF.

The chain carries TRBV11-2 and TRBJ2-2; 12 nucleotides agree with TRBD2. The length of the CDR3 is 16 residues. After removal of 5 bases from V and 7 bases from J, the junction contained 8 bases not matched to a gene. Germline-derived CDR1 and CDR2 are SGHAT and FQNNGV. DNA of the CDR3: TGTGCCAGCAGCAGACGGACTAGCGGGAAGGTCGGGGAGCTGTTTTTT. Translation: CASSRRTSGKVGELFF.

There are many counts of this clone. This chain joins TRBV15 and TRBJ2-7, with D maybe TRBD2 (5 bases). Trimming cost V 0 bases and J 3 bases, with 15 bases left between them. Germline CDR1 is LNHNV and CDR2 is YYDKDF (reference sequence). The CDR3 runs 16 residues. The CDR3, as DNA: TGTGCCACCAGCAGAGATTTGAGGGCCAACGTCTACGAGCAGTACTTC. Protein product: CATSRDLRANVYEQYF.

Many counts were recorded for this clone. This chain links TRBV6-1 with TRBJ2-6, with no clear D. Germline V CDR1 and CDR2: MNHNS, SASEGT. Deletions cut 8 bases from V and 2 bases from J, with 10 bases between. The CDR3 sequence is 14 residues long. The CDR3 spells CASGRATGANVLTF. CDR3 sequence (DNA): TGTGCCAGCGGACGGGCCACTGGGGCCAACGTCCTGACTTTC.

This clone was recorded many times. The chain links TRBV5-1 to TRBJ2-1, with D possibly TRBD2 on 6 matching bases. The V end lost 3 bases, the J end lost 2 bases, and 12 bases lay between the germline ends. CDR1 is SGHRS and CDR2 is YFSETQ in the germline V gene. The CDR3 runs to 15 residues. CDR3: CASSSRRDTYNEQFF. CDR3 bases: TGCGCCAGCAGCTCCAGGAGGGATACCTACAATGAGCAGTTCTTC. Filled out from reference TRBV5-1 and TRBJ2-1, the complete variable domain reads KAGVTQTPRYLIKTRGQQVTLSCSPISGHRSVSWYQQTPGQGLQFLFEYFSETQRNKGNFPGRFSGRQFSNSRSEMNVSTLELGDSALYLCASSSRRDTYNEQFFGPGTRLTVL.

Points on this clone: With a much larger clone just one base away, this may be a read error. The chain couples TRBV5-4 to TRBJ2-1; 9 nucleotides agree with TRBD2. The V segment lost 0 bases and the J segment 7 bases; nucleotides outside the gene matches: 11. The germline CDR1 and CDR2 sequences are SGHNT and YYREEE (reference sequence). The CDR3 is 17 amino acids. The CDR3 loop reads CASSLGYAGGPLNEQFF. CDR3 coding DNA: TGTGCCAGCAGCTTGGGTTATGCGGGAGGGCCGCTGAATGAGCAGTTCTTC. The full variable domain, in which reference TRBV5-4 and TRBJ2-1 provide the parts outside the CDR3, is ETGVTQSPTHLIKTRGQQVTLRCSSQSGHNTVSWYQQALGQGPQFIFQYYREEENGRGNFPPRFSGLQFPNYSSELNVNALELDDSALYLCASSLGYAGGPLNEQFFGPGTRLTVL.

This chain connects TRBV6-2 or TRBV6-3 to TRBJ1-5; 7 bases match TRBD1. The CDR3 loop spans 20 amino acids. In germline, CDR1 is MNHEY, CDR2 SVGEGT. Trimming took 2 bases from V and 0 from J; bases not matched to a gene: 16. CDR3 bases: TGTGCCAGCAGTTACGACAGGGATGGGGGCCTATTAAATAGCAATCAGCCCCAGCATTTT. This encodes CASSYDRDGGLLNSNQPQHF.

Ten or more counts support this clone. The rearrangement links TRBV5-1 to TRBJ2-3; D remains unclear. Germline V gene sequence: CDR1 SGHRS, CDR2 YFSETQ. Trimming removed 0 bases from V and 2 bases from J, with 4 bases in between. The CDR3 contains 13 residues. The CDR3 sequence is CASSLAATDTQYF. DNA for the CDR3: TGCGCCAGCAGCTTGGCGGCCACAGATACGCAGTATTTT.